This T cell receptor (beta chain) comes out of a study of blood T cell repertoires in COVID-19 (dated by TCRdb to 2020 to 2022). In the study overall: Samples from collaborators originated in the United States, Italy and Spain and spanned both the acute and convalescent phases of COVID-19. The material from the prospective study consisted of cDNA or gDNA derived from T cells, B-cell-depleted T cells, or PBMCs. Deeply sampled blood TCRbeta repertoires from subjects exposed to, actively infected with, or recovered from COVID-19 were included in the dataset. A freely available public database, intended as a resource for researchers studying the immune response to SARS-CoV-2, is where the repertoires were released. Samples were obtained from the ongoing ImmuneRACE study (first 160 participants) and from over 1,000 subjects provided by 6 global collaborators. A de-identified subject ID, COVID-19 status, age in years and sex were almost always included in the sample metadata. Where available, HLA class I and class II types were taken from metadata supplied by the sample provider and were not determined by assay-based typing. Study-level results and caveats: The amount of clinical and demographic metadata varied by source and participant and was provided uncurated.

TCRbeta CDR3 regions were amplified from genomic DNA by means of the immunoSEQ Assay, a bias-controlled multiplex PCR. The authors' pipeline ran thus. The number of nucleated cells in each sample was estimated by amplification of reference gene primers within the assay. To quantify the absolute abundance of each unique TCRbeta CDR3 rearrangement, sequence reads were collapsed and filtered. For each sample, productive Simpson clonality was calculated as the square root of Simpson's diversity index across productive rearrangements. The table was pulled from immuneACCESS by TCRdb, which kept in-frame rearrangements only. Such tables lose some clones; where checked, under half of the loss comes from unresolved V genes, and the rest has no known cause. V, J and clone size are taken as reported in that table, and D and trimming were inferred from the DNA itself. The sample profile shows about 190,000 clones; around 84% of them were found once. 20% of the sample lies in the top ten.

Including the terminal cysteine and phenylalanine, the CDR3 comprises 13 residues. Solely the CDR3 DNA is kept, with 39 bases framed from the first base. Here V drops 6 bases and J drops 4 bases, and the junction holds 6 bases not matched to any gene. Via the germline V gene, CDR1 is SGHRS and CDR2 YFSETQ. Collaborating institutions collected whole blood in K2EDTA tubes following their own protocols. For TCRbeta analysis, collaborator samples were shipped as frozen whole blood, as isolated PBMCs, or as DNA extracted from either sample type. Points on this clone: Its antigen remains undetermined. No clone much larger than this one lies a single base away; base qualities are absent.

Recombination linked TRBV5-1 to TRBJ1-2, and TRBD1 aligns with 7 junction nucleotides. Input material: peripheral blood. The sequence derives from a human donor in a cohort sampled during active COVID-19. The CDR3 protein: CASTLYRGYGYTF. In nucleotide form, the sequence is TGCGCCAGCACCCTTTACAGGGGCTATGGCTACACCTTC.